One sample yielded the 24 T cell receptor beta chains listed below, sequenced in a study of regulatory T cells in long-lasting Graves disease. Library construction for TCR beta used iRepertoire HTBI primers and Arm-PCR of CDR3 regions. A single record per CDR3 protein comes from TCRdb applying MiXCR to the multiplex PCR reads. The sample carries around 450,000 distinct CDR3 sequences, under 15% recorded once. Time point defined: newly diagnosed GD, antithyroid drugs for less than 3 months. RNA from PBMCs was the source of the TCR library. The data were also submitted as part of a second study, on T cells in Graves' hyperthyroidism and ophthalmopathy.

Sequencing was performed on peripheral blood mononuclear cells (PBMCs), taken at new diagnosis, from a patient treated with antithyroid drugs. The source is a woman aged 30 to 39 with Graves disease.

The table lists this clonotype with a few counts. The rearrangement links TRBV9 to TRBJ2-3; TRBD1 matches at 9 bases. Trimming removed 0 bases from V and 6 bases from J; junction bases left unmatched: 5. The CDR3 is made up of 15 amino acids. Per the germline V gene, CDR1 is SGDLS and CDR2 is YYNGEE. Written as DNA, the CDR3 is TGTGCCAGCAGCGTAGTACAGGGGGCTAAGGATACGCAGTATTTT. Translated, it gives CASSVVQGAKDTQYF.

V usage is TRBV12-3 or TRBV12-4 and J usage is TRBJ1-4; D perhaps matches TRBD1 (5 bases). The CDR3 contains 10 residues. V lost 8 bases and J lost 8, with 6 bases in between. CDR3 sequence reads: CASGGEKLFF. The CDR3 region has the DNA TGTGCCAGCGGGGGAGAAAAACTGTTTTTT.

In its sample, this clonotype was seen a few times. The V and J genes are TRBV9 and TRBJ1-3; possibly TRBD1 for D (5 bases). With 0 bases removed from V and 0 bases from J, the gap between germline ends came to 10 bases. Germline V lookup: CDR1 SGDLS, CDR2 YYNGEE. There are 16 residues in the CDR3. The CDR3 sequence is CASSVEGRSSGNTIYF. The CDR3 region has the DNA TGTGCCAGCAGCGTAGAGGGACGGAGCTCTGGAAACACCATATATTTT.

V usage is TRBV19 and J usage is TRBJ2-5; no clear D. The CDR3 covers 15 residues. Trimming stripped 3 bases from V and 0 bases from J, with 11 bases between. The germline V gene has CDR1 LNHDA and CDR2 SQIVND (reference sequence). CDR3: CASSMARRHQETQYF. Here the CDR3 DNA reads TGTGCCAGTAGTATGGCACGTCGACACCAAGAGACCCAGTACTTC. The full variable domain, with the rest looked up from reference TRBV19 and TRBJ2-5, is DGGITQSPKYLFRKEGQNVTLSCEQNLNHDAMYWYRQDPGQGLRLIYYSQIVNDFQKGDIAEGYSVSREKKESFPLTVTSAQKNPTAFYLCASSMARRHQETQYFGPGTRLLVL.

The table lists this clonotype with many counts. The chain joins TRBV27 to TRBJ2-7; 9 nucleotides agree with TRBD1. Germline V lookup: CDR1 MNHEY, CDR2 SMNVEV (reference sequence). This CDR3 has 14 residues. V lost 5 bases and J lost 3; bases outside the gene matches: 5. CDR3 DNA: TGTGCCAGCAGTAAATGGACAGGGGACTACGAGCAGTACTTC. It specifies CASSKWTGDYEQYF.

This clonotype occurred many times. The DNA of the CDR3 is TGTGCCTGGAGTGTACAGGTTCGGCAGCCCCAAGAGACCCAGTACTTC. This sequence encodes CAWSVQVRQPQETQYF. V gene TRBV30 combines with J gene TRBJ2-5, with a weak D call TRBD1 (5 bases). Trimming removed 0 bases from V and 1 base from J, with 15 bases in between. CDR3 length: 16 amino acids. Germline CDR1 and CDR2: GTSNPN and SVGIG (reference sequence).

This clonotype was detected only a few times. The gene calls are TRBV4-1 and TRBJ1-2; 9 bases align to TRBD1. Per germline, CDR1 MGHRA and CDR2 YSYEKL. This CDR3 comprises 16 residues. The V gene end was trimmed by 6 bases and the J gene end by 5 bases; junction bases not matched to a gene: 13. The CDR3 reads CASSPNAGTGFYGYTF. The CDR3, as DNA: TGCGCCAGCAGTCCCAATGCCGGGACAGGGTTTTATGGCTACACCTTC.

This clonotype was observed a handful of times. This chain uses TRBV6-1 with TRBJ2-7, with 7 bases lining up with TRBD2. Germline V lookup: CDR1 MNHNS, CDR2 SASEGT. Trimming took 7 bases from V and 4 from J; bases not matched to a gene: 10. CDR3 length: 14 amino acids. The CDR3 region has the DNA TGTGCCAGCACCCTGGGGGGGGATGCGTACGAGCAGTACTTC. It encodes CASTLGGDAYEQYF.

The chain recombines TRBV5-4 with TRBJ2-5, with D perhaps matching TRBD2 (6 bases). Germline CDR1 SGHNT, CDR2 YYREEE (reference sequence). The length of the CDR3 is 17 residues. V gave up 4 bases and J gave up 1 base, with 20 bases separating them. This chain's CDR3 is CASSPPLGEVAQETQYF. The CDR3 DNA is TGTGCCAGCAGCCCTCCCTTGGGGGAGGTGGCCCAAGAGACCCAGTACTTC.

This clonotype was recorded a few times. The chain recombines TRBV5-6 with TRBJ2-5; D unclear. V lost 3 bases to trimming and J lost 5 bases, with 8 bases between them. This CDR3 region has 12 residues. Germline V gives CDR1 SGHDT, CDR2 YYEEEE. The chain's CDR3 is CASSSLRETQYF. In nucleotides, the CDR3 is TGTGCCAGCAGCTCCTTGAGGGAGACCCAGTACTTC.

The chain joins TRBV20-1 to TRBJ1-1, with 8 bases fitting TRBD1. The J segment lost 0 bases and the V segment lost 6 bases, leaving 6 bases of the junction unmatched. Germline values: CDR1 DFQATT, CDR2 SNEGSKA (reference sequence). CDR3 length equals 14 residues. The CDR3 loop is CSAQGAGLNTEAFF. CDR3 DNA sequence: TGCAGTGCCCAGGGGGCAGGGTTGAACACTGAAGCTTTCTTT.

CDR3 protein: CSVGKDSGEQYF. The CDR3 DNA sequence: TGCAGCGTTGGCAAGGATTCGGGCGAGCAGTACTTC. V and J are TRBV29-1 and TRBJ2-7; D gene unclear. CDR3 length equals 12 residues. Trimming removed 4 bases at V and 6 bases at J, with 13 bases between. The germline V gene has CDR1 SQVTM and CDR2 ANQGSEA.

This clonotype was recorded many times. J is TRBJ2-7 and V is TRBV7-9, with no clear D. Looked up from germline, CDR1 is SEHNR and CDR2 is FQNEAQ (reference sequence). Trimming shortened V by 5 bases and J by 3 bases, and 11 bases separated the two germline ends. CDR3 length: 13 residues. Here the CDR3 DNA reads TGTGCCAGCAGCACAAAGCCTCGCTACGAGCAGTACTTC. Amino acid sequence: CASSTKPRYEQYF.

The table lists this clonotype with a few counts. The chain uses TRBV30 and TRBJ1-5; D ambiguous. Trimming shortened V by 0 bases and J by 4 bases, and 10 bases separated the two germline ends. Germline V gene sequence: CDR1 GTSNPN, CDR2 SVGIG (reference sequence). The CDR3 contains 14 residues. The CDR3 loop reads CAWSVGRNNQPQHF. In nucleotides, the CDR3 is TGTGCCTGGAGTGTAGGGCGCAATAATCAGCCCCAGCATTTT.

This clonotype was counted a few times. The chain couples TRBV11-3 to TRBJ2-3; no clear D gene. Per germline, CDR1 SGHNT and CDR2 YENEEA. Trimming cost V 4 bases and J 2 bases, with 13 bases left between them. The CDR3 contains 15 residues. This CDR3 is CASSSLGPATDTQYF. CDR3 coding DNA: TGTGCCAGCAGCTCCCTGGGTCCCGCCACAGATACGCAGTATTTT.

This clonotype has at least ten counts. V gene TRBV11-2 combines with J gene TRBJ2-1; 10 nucleotides line up with TRBD2. The CDR3 is 15 amino acids. V gave up 2 bases and J gave up 7 bases; unmatched junction bases: 5. CDR1 is SGHAT, CDR2 FQNNGV, per germline. CDR3 region: CASSLLAGVSNEQFF. In nucleotides, the CDR3 is TGTGCCAGCAGCTTACTAGCGGGAGTGAGTAATGAGCAGTTCTTC.

This clonotype occurred many times. The gene calls are TRBV2 and TRBJ1-6; unclear D gene. V lost 7 bases and J lost 8, with 15 bases in between. In germline, CDR1 is SNHLY, CDR2 FYNNEI. The CDR3 is 14 residues long. The CDR3: CASKADDTYSPLHF. The CDR3 DNA reads as TGTGCCAGCAAAGCAGACGACACTTATTCACCCCTCCACTTT.

This clonotype was observed at least ten times. This chain joins TRBV2 and TRBJ2-1; the D is unclear. The V end was cut by 3 bases, the J end by 6 bases, with 6 bases between. The CDR3 sequence is 12 residues long. CDR1 is SNHLY and CDR2 is FYNNEI in the germline V gene. CDR3 amino acids: CASSEGLNEQFF. CDR3 DNA sequence: TGTGCCAGCAGTGAGGGCCTCAATGAGCAGTTCTTC.

The table lists this clonotype with many counts. The V and J genes are TRBV30 and TRBJ2-1, with D unclear. CDR3 length equals 13 residues. V shed 0 bases and J shed 2 bases, with 5 bases lying between them. The germline V gene has CDR1 GTSNPN and CDR2 SVGIG (reference sequence). The CDR3 DNA follows: TGTGCCTGGAGTGTACAGACCTACAATGAGCAGTTCTTC. It is translated as CAWSVQTYNEQFF.

V gene TRBV6-1 combines with J gene TRBJ2-7; D perhaps matches TRBD2 (7 bases). The CDR3 has 16 residues. The germline gives CDR1 MNHNS, CDR2 SASEGT. Trimming took off 2 bases at V and 4 bases at J, with 18 bases between the two ends. CDR3 in amino acids: CASSESVRRGPYEQYF. For the CDR3, the DNA is TGTGCCAGCAGTGAATCTGTCCGGCGGGGGCCATACGAGCAGTACTTC.

The chain joins TRBV24-1 to TRBJ2-5, with D perhaps matching TRBD2 (6 bases). Judging by the DNA end, TRBJ2-1 fits better; the J call may be wrong. This CDR3 comprises 15 residues. Germline V gene data show CDR1 as KGHDR and CDR2 as SFDVKD. CDR3 bases: TGTGCCACCAGTCAGCTAGCGTACCACCACAATGAGCAGTTCTTC. Translation gives CATSQLAYHHNEQFF.

The V and J genes are TRBV7-8 and TRBJ2-1; possible D gene TRBD2, 5 bases. This CDR3 has 16 amino acids. The germline CDR1 and CDR2 sequences are SGHVS and FQNEAQ. Trimming removed 10 bases at V and 2 bases at J, with 21 bases between. The CDR3 bases are TGTGCCACGTCGAGGGAGCCCCCACCCCCCTACAATGAGCAGTTCTTC. Translation gives CATSREPPPPYNEQFF. Complete variable domain (other parts from reference TRBV7-8 and TRBJ2-1): GAGVSQSPRYKVAKRGQDVALRCDPISGHVSLFWYQQALGQGPEFLTYFQNEAQLDKSGLPSDRFFAERPEGSVSTLKIQRTQQEDSAVYLCATSREPPPPYNEQFFGPGTRLTVL.

The J gene is TRBJ2-2, the V gene TRBV19, with 12 bases identical to TRBD2. Germline CDR1 is LNHDA and CDR2 is SQIVND (reference sequence). The trim removed 9 bases at V and 4 bases at J, leaving 6 bases unmatched. CDR3 length: 15 amino acids. CDR3: CASHLAGGTTGELFF. The CDR3 DNA sequence: TGTGCCAGCCATCTAGCGGGAGGGACCACCGGGGAGCTGTTTTTT.

This clonotype showed up many times. The chain links TRBV12-3 or TRBV12-4 to TRBJ1-1; possible D gene TRBD1, 6 bases. The V end was cut by 5 bases, the J end by 3 bases, with 10 bases between. The CDR3 loop spans 13 amino acids. The CDR3 region is CASSLAGDTEAFF. In nucleotides, the CDR3 is TGTGCCAGCAGTCTCGCAGGGGACACTGAAGCTTTCTTT.